This T cell receptor (beta chain) was identified during a study of blood T cell repertoires in COVID-19. Turning to the study itself: T cells, B-cell-depleted T cells, or PBMCs provided the cDNA or gDNA that served as material.

Only in-frame clones appear in the TCRdb table, and some are missing; sequencing was by immunoSEQ multiplex PCR. The sample has more than 85,000 clones; roughly 89% are singletons. The CDR3 loop spans 15 amino acids. The germline V gene has CDR1 SGHTA and CDR2 FQGTGA. V shed 4 bases and J shed 1 base, with 12 bases lying between them. The sample was peripheral blood. The gene calls are TRBV7-3 and TRBJ2-3; D possibly corresponds to TRBD2 (5 bases). This sequence originates from a human donor with COVID-19, enrolled during active disease. The donor label of this sample is uncertain. CDR3 bases: TGTGCCAGCAGCTCCCTAGCATCGCGCACAGATACGCAGTATTTT. This codes for CASSSLASRTDTQYF.